This TCR beta chain appears in the sequencing data of a study of long-term antiretroviral therapy in people with HIV. Looking at the study overall: Collection dates of the earliest samples fall about a decade before the 2015 immediate-ART recommendation.

An immunoSEQ assay, version v3.0, was performed at survey level. The table came from immunoSEQ multiplex PCR; TCRdb's copy has only in-frame clones and leaves some out. This sample has approximately 26,000 clones; 85% occur once, and the top ten carry approximately 10%. Regarding the study as a whole: Regardless of time point, clones expanded before ART dominated the repertoire. Relative to control repertoires, HIV repertoires exhibited narrower CDR3 length ranges.

A remark on this clone: Its antigen is unidentified.

Trimming took 5 bases from V and 1 from J; bases not matched to a gene: 16. The CDR3 extends over 18 amino acids. Per the germline V gene, CDR1 is SGHVS and CDR2 is FNYEAQ. The receptor's source is a middle-aged man with HIV. The chain is built from TRBV7-6 and TRBJ1-1, with TRBD1 identical over 7 bases. The source material was unsorted PBMCs, sampled 2.3 years after starting antiretroviral therapy. The CDR3 region is CASSPTGTAKTTNTEAFF. The CDR3 DNA is TGTGCCAGCAGCCCGACCGGGACAGCTAAAACTACGAACACTGAAGCTTTCTTT.